The next 17 T cell receptor beta chains were all read from a single sample in a study of blood T cell repertoires in COVID-19. Clones were sequenced by immunoSEQ multiplex PCR, and TCRdb holds only the in-frame ones, with some missing. The table shows 200,000 to 300,000 clones, with about 68% occurring only once. Sequenced input: peripheral blood. The receptors were gathered from a woman older than 75 with acute or convalescent COVID-19.

The V call is TRBV5-5, the J call TRBJ2-1; a possible D gene is TRBD2 (5 bases). V shed 4 bases and J shed 4 bases, with 12 bases lying between them. The CDR3 consists of 14 residues. Germline values: CDR1 SGHKS, CDR2 YYEKEE (reference sequence). The CDR3 region is CASSRTGGYNEQFF. The CDR3 DNA reads as TGTGCCAGCAGCCGTACTGGCGGGTACAATGAGCAGTTCTTC.

The chain recombines TRBV5-1 with TRBJ2-5; possibly TRBD2 for D (6 bases). CDR3 size: 15 residues. V was pared by 2 bases and J by 5 bases, with 16 bases between. Germline loops: CDR1 SGHRS, CDR2 YFSETQ. The CDR3, as DNA: TGCGCCAGCAGCTTTTCGGGACTTTTGTCGGAGACCCAGTACTTC. Translation gives CASSFSGLLSETQYF.

The table lists this clone with a few counts. The chain employs TRBV5-4 and TRBJ1-2, with D perhaps TRBD1 (6 bases). This CDR3 has 12 amino acids. V was shortened by 4 bases and J by 6 bases, with 10 bases between the two germline ends. The germline CDR1 and CDR2 sequences are SGHNT and YYREEE (reference sequence). The CDR3 bases are TGTGCCAGCAGCCCGACAGGAGATGGCTACACCTTC. Translation gives CASSPTGDGYTF. Full variable domain (missing parts from reference TRBV5-4 and TRBJ1-2): ETGVTQSPTHLIKTRGQQVTLRCSSQSGHNTVSWYQQALGQGPQFIFQYYREEENGRGNFPPRFSGLQFPNYSSELNVNALELDDSALYLCASSPTGDGYTFGSGTRLTVV.

J is TRBJ2-2 and V is TRBV5-5; TRBD1 agrees at 8 bases. With 4 bases clipped from V and 2 bases from J, the junction kept 7 bases outside the gene matches. This CDR3 region has 16 residues. Germline loops: CDR1 SGHKS, CDR2 YYEKEE (reference sequence). The CDR3 DNA follows: TGTGCCAGCAGCCAGGGGACAGGAGTAAACACCGGGGAGCTGTTTTTT. Encoded protein: CASSQGTGVNTGELFF.

The chain carries TRBV5-1 and TRBJ2-5; 7 bases map to TRBD2. V lost 0 bases, J lost 2 bases, and 7 bases stayed unmatched. Looked up from germline, CDR1 is SGHRS and CDR2 is YFSETQ. The CDR3 is 16 residues long. The CDR3, as DNA: TGCGCCAGCAGCTTGGGTACACGGGAGGCGCAAGAGACCCAGTACTTC. This sequence encodes CASSLGTREAQETQYF.

The chain has TRBV2 and TRBJ2-2; D is perhaps TRBD2 (6 bases). Germline assignment: CDR1 SNHLY and CDR2 FYNNEI. V shed 6 bases and J shed 4 bases, with 12 bases lying between them. The CDR3 covers 14 residues. The CDR3 DNA reads TGTGCCAGCAGGTGGGACTCGGTCACCGGGGAGCTGTTTTTT. Protein product: CASRWDSVTGELFF.

In DNA, the CDR3 is TGCAGCGTTGAGAATATAGGGACAGGGGGCGAGGGACGGCAGTATTTT. Its protein product is CSVENIGTGGEGRQYF. J is TRBJ2-3 and V is TRBV29-1, with 12 bases matching TRBD1. J was trimmed by 11 bases and V by 3 bases; bases with no gene match: 15. The CDR3 length is 16 residues. CDR1 is SQVTM and CDR2 is ANQGSEA in the germline V gene.

This rearrangement joins TRBV6-5 to TRBJ1-5; D may be TRBD1 (5 bases). From germline, CDR1 is MNHEY and CDR2 SVGAGI. V was clipped by 6 bases and J by 5 bases, with 11 bases between them. The CDR3 runs 13 residues. DNA for the CDR3: TGTGCCAGCAGCAAGGGGCCCCATCAGCCCCAGCATTTT. It yields the protein CASSKGPHQPQHF.

This rearrangement joins TRBV6-2 or TRBV6-3 to TRBJ2-3, with 9 bases matching TRBD1. The germline V gene has CDR1 MNHEY and CDR2 SVGEGT. With V trimmed by 2 bases and J by 3 bases, 15 bases remained unmatched. The CDR3 has 19 residues. The CDR3 DNA reads as TGTGCCAGCAGTTACAGGGCGGGACAGGGAGCGCCGGGTACAGATACGCAGTATTTT. Its protein is CASSYRAGQGAPGTDTQYF.

The V gene is TRBV6-5, the J gene TRBJ2-1; 13 bases match TRBD2. V lost 2 bases to trimming and J lost 6 bases; unmatched junction nucleotides: 4. The CDR3 has 16 residues. From germline, CDR1 is MNHEY and CDR2 SVGAGI. The CDR3 sequence is CASSYAGLAGVNEQFF. The CDR3 DNA is TGTGCCAGCAGTTACGCCGGACTAGCGGGGGTCAATGAGCAGTTCTTC.

In the case of this clone: The same CDR3 also results from other DNA sequences found in this sample. The chain has TRBV3-1 (or the pseudogene TRBV3-2) and TRBJ1-2; no reliable D call. Trimming took off 1 base at V and 7 bases at J, with 4 bases between the two ends. Germline-derived CDR1 and CDR2 are LGHDT and YNNKEL (reference sequence). This CDR3 region has 11 residues. The CDR3 loop reads CASSQGLGYTF. CDR3 nucleotide sequence: TGTGCCAGCAGCCAAGGTCTTGGCTACACCTTC.

CDR3 sequence: CASRFGQTTGELFF. The CDR3, as DNA: TGTGCCAGCAGATTTGGACAGACCACCGGGGAGCTGTTTTTT. This chain joins TRBV2 and TRBJ2-2, with D possibly TRBD1 on 6 matching bases. There are 14 residues in the CDR3. Trimming shortened V by 6 bases and J by 4 bases, and 12 bases separated the two germline ends. Germline V gene lookup returns CDR1 SNHLY and CDR2 FYNNEI.

The V and J genes are TRBV18 and TRBJ1-3, with D perhaps TRBD1 (6 bases). The germline gives CDR1 KGHSH, CDR2 LQKENI. CDR3 length: 18 amino acids. Trimming cost V 3 bases and J 0 bases, with 18 bases left between them. Here the CDR3 DNA reads TGTGCCAGCTCACCCTTACTAAGGACAGATACCTCTGGAAACACCATATATTTT. Translation: CASSPLLRTDTSGNTIYF.

The rearrangement uses TRBV5-1 and TRBJ2-5, with D perhaps matching TRBD1 (6 bases). This CDR3 contains 12 residues. V was trimmed by 4 bases and J by 4 bases, leaving 8 bases between them. The germline gives CDR1 SGHRS, CDR2 YFSETQ. The CDR3 nucleotides are TGCGCCAGCAGCGCGGACAGAGAGACCCAGTACTTC. Protein sequence: CASSADRETQYF.

The CDR3 nucleotides read TGTGCCAGCAGTTCAACGGGAGGGCAGTACGAGCAGTACTTC. It is translated as CASSSTGGQYEQYF. V is TRBV6-5 and J is TRBJ2-7, with TRBD2 matching over 8 bases. In germline, CDR1 is MNHEY, CDR2 SVGAGI. J lost 4 bases, V lost 4 bases, and 6 bases had no gene match. The CDR3 length is 14 residues.

The V gene is TRBV2, the J gene TRBJ1-5; 8 bases line up with TRBD1. J gave up 5 bases and V 6 bases, and 6 bases lay outside the gene matches. CDR1 is SNHLY, CDR2 FYNNEI, per germline. This CDR3 has 14 amino acids. The CDR3 DNA follows: TGTGCCAGCAGCGACCGGACAGGGTATCAGCCCCAGCATTTT. Its protein is CASSDRTGYQPQHF.

The chain has TRBV19 and TRBJ2-1; 9 bases map to TRBD2. V lost 2 bases and J lost 5; bases outside the gene matches: 10. Germline CDR1 is LNHDA and CDR2 is SQIVND (reference sequence). The CDR3 totals 17 residues. This chain's CDR3 is CASSIRPSGTKNNEQFF. For the CDR3, the DNA is TGTGCCAGTAGTATACGCCCTAGCGGGACGAAAAACAATGAGCAGTTCTTC.